One and the same sample provided the 15 T cell receptor beta chains below, sequenced in a study of regulatory T cells in long-lasting Graves disease. Arm-PCR of CDR3 regions and iRepertoire HTBI primers were the basis on which TCR beta libraries were built. TCRdb processed the multiplex PCR reads anew with MiXCR; each CDR3 protein has one entry. The sample has more than 450,000 distinct CDR3 sequences; under 20% are singletons. The time point denotes: newly diagnosed GD, antithyroid drugs for less than 3 months. PBMCs provided the RNA from which the TCR library was made. These sequences were also reported in another study, on T cells in Graves' hyperthyroidism and ophthalmopathy.

The source material was peripheral blood mononuclear cells (PBMCs), sampled at new diagnosis, from a patient treated with antithyroid drugs. These receptors were collected from a middle-aged man with Graves disease.

The chain has TRBV27 and TRBJ2-5; 11 bases align to TRBD2. In germline, CDR1 is MNHEY, CDR2 SMNVEV (reference sequence). The CDR3 extends over 15 amino acids. Germline trimming cut 8 bases from V and 2 bases from J; bases unmatched to any gene: 7. CDR3 nucleotide sequence: TGTGCCAGCTCCCAGACTAGCGGGGAACAAGAGACCCAGTACTTC. Residues: CASSQTSGEQETQYF.

Remarks on this clonotype: A much larger clonotype is one base distant, so this may be a read error. V usage is TRBV20-1 and J usage is TRBJ2-5; D is tentatively TRBD1 or TRBD2 (6 bases each). Trimming cost V 8 bases and J 9 bases, with 16 bases left between them. Germline V gives CDR1 DFQATT, CDR2 SNEGSKA (reference sequence). This CDR3 spans 11 amino acids. Written as DNA, the CDR3 is TGCAGTACAGGGATGGGGGAGGCCCAGTACTTC. Protein: CSTGMGEAQYF.

This sequence joins TRBV28 and TRBJ2-2; tentative D call: TRBD2 (6 bases). Germline CDR1 MDHEN, CDR2 SYDVKM. V was clipped by 2 bases and J by 7 bases, with 17 bases between them. This CDR3 spans 16 amino acids. CDR3 nucleotide sequence: TGTGCCAGCAGTTTAGGGGGGTCAGGGAGATTCGGGGAGCTGTTTTTT. Amino acid sequence: CASSLGGSGRFGELFF.

This clonotype has at least ten counts. The chain combines TRBV2 with TRBJ1-2; D might be TRBD1 (5 bases). Trimming cost V 5 bases and J 4 bases, with 17 bases left between them. Germline CDR1 reads SNHLY; CDR2 reads FYNNEI. This CDR3 has 15 amino acids. CDR3 sequence reads: CASSSTGTASYGYTF. CDR3 in DNA: TGTGCCAGCAGTTCCACCGGGACGGCTAGCTATGGCTACACCTTC.

This clonotype has a count of ten or more. The CDR3 nucleotides are TGTGCCAGCAGCTCTAGACTGGGAATGAACACTGAAGCTTTCTTT. Translation: CASSSRLGMNTEAFF. The rearrangement uses TRBV11-1 and TRBJ1-1; D remains ambiguous. The germline V gene has CDR1 SGHAT and CDR2 FQDESV (reference sequence). Trimming left V 4 bases short and J 0 bases short, with 12 bases between. The CDR3 loop spans 15 amino acids.

In this sample, this clonotype turned up a few times. The rearrangement uses TRBV25-1 and TRBJ2-3; D might be TRBD2 (5 bases). Per the germline V gene, CDR1 is MGHDK and CDR2 is SYGVNS. With 3 bases removed from V and 4 bases from J, the gap between germline ends came to 17 bases. The CDR3 is 16 amino acids. CDR3 loop: CASSDHGGLFADTQYF. The CDR3 DNA reads as TGTGCCAGCAGTGATCATGGCGGGCTGTTCGCAGATACGCAGTATTTT.

This clonotype was observed many times. This chain links TRBV30 with TRBJ1-1; the D is unclear. This CDR3 comprises 12 residues. The V end was cut by 7 bases, the J end by 4 bases, with 13 bases between. Germline loops: CDR1 GTSNPN, CDR2 SVGIG (reference sequence). The CDR3 region has the DNA TGTGCCTCCAGAACAGAAGTCACTGAAGCTTTCTTT. Translation gives CASRTEVTEAFF.

This chain uses TRBV12-3 or TRBV12-4 with TRBJ2-3; D is perhaps TRBD2 (5 bases). Trimming stripped 4 bases from V and 4 bases from J, with 9 bases between. This CDR3 has 13 residues. CDR3 DNA sequence: TGTGCCAGCAGTTCCGGACTGTCAGATACGCAGTATTTT. This translates into CASSSGLSDTQYF.

V is TRBV3-1 and J is TRBJ2-1; 14 bases line up with TRBD2. J lost 3 bases, V lost 0 bases, and 1 base had no gene match. The germline V gene has CDR1 LGHDT and CDR2 YNNKEL (reference sequence). This CDR3 has 17 amino acids. DNA for the CDR3: TGTGCCAGCAGCCAAGAGGGGACTAGCGGGAGCTACAATGAGCAGTTCTTC. It is translated as CASSQEGTSGSYNEQFF.

This clonotype turned up a few times. This chain links TRBV20-1 with TRBJ2-7; D is ambiguous. CDR3 length: 13 residues. The V gene lost 0 bases and the J gene lost 2 bases, with 8 bases spanning the gap. Germline V gene lookup returns CDR1 DFQATT and CDR2 SNEGSKA (reference sequence). CDR3 sequence reads: CSAREYPPYEQYF. CDR3 sequence (DNA): TGCAGTGCTAGAGAATACCCGCCCTACGAGCAGTACTTC.

This clonotype was found a few times. This chain joins TRBV24-1 and TRBJ2-7; TRBD1 aligns across 10 bases. The CDR3 extends over 17 amino acids. Germline V gene lookup returns CDR1 KGHDR and CDR2 SFDVKD. V was clipped by 8 bases and J by 3 bases; unmatched bases: 15. CDR3 region: CATKERTTGGFCYEQYF. The CDR3 nucleotides are TGTGCCACCAAAGAAAGAACGACAGGGGGCTTCTGCTACGAGCAGTACTTC.

This clonotype was seen ten or more times. The genes are TRBV20-1 and TRBJ2-1; D gene ambiguous. The CDR3 consists of 12 residues. Germline CDR1 reads DFQATT; CDR2 reads SNEGSKA (reference sequence). Trimming pared 3 bases from V and 5 bases from J, leaving 8 bases between. This CDR3 reads CSARALHNEQFF. CDR3 in DNA: TGCAGTGCTAGGGCGCTACACAATGAGCAGTTCTTC.

The CDR3 bases are TGTGCCAGCAGAGGACAGGAACATCAGCCCCAGCATTTT. Protein: CASRGQEHQPQHF. V and J are TRBV7-2 and TRBJ1-5; 7 bases line up with TRBD1. Germline loops: CDR1 SGHTA, CDR2 FQGNSA. CDR3 length: 13 residues. J lost 5 bases, V lost 6 bases, and 4 bases had no gene match.

The CDR3 DNA reads TGCAGTGCTAGAGATCGGCTGCACGGTAATGAGCAGTTCTTC. This codes for CSARDRLHGNEQFF. The rearrangement uses TRBV20-1 and TRBJ2-1; D unclear. The CDR3 totals 14 residues. The germline CDR1 and CDR2 sequences are DFQATT and SNEGSKA (reference sequence). V was cut by 0 bases and J by 7 bases, with 13 bases left in between.

V usage is TRBV5-1 and J usage is TRBJ1-4; no clear D. The V gene lost 4 bases and the J gene lost 0 bases, with 10 bases spanning the gap. The CDR3 contains 15 residues. CDR1 is SGHRS and CDR2 is YFSETQ in the germline V gene. CDR3 loop: CASSPGPTTNEKLFF. The CDR3 region has the DNA TGCGCCAGCAGCCCCGGACCGACAACTAATGAAAAACTGTTTTTT.